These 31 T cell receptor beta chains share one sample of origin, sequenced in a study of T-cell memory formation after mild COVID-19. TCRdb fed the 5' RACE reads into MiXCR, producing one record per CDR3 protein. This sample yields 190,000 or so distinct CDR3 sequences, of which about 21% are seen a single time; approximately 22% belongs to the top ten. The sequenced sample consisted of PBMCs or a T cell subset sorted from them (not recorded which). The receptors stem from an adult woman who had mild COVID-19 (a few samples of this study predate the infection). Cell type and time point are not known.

The CDR3 sequence is CASSYLVNTEAFF. In DNA, the CDR3 is TGTGCCAGCAGTTACTTGGTGAACACTGAAGCTTTCTTT. The V and J genes are TRBV6-6 and TRBJ1-1; D call uncertain. This CDR3 region has 13 residues. The germline gives CDR1 MNHNY, CDR2 SVGAGI (reference sequence). V gave up 1 base and J gave up 0 bases, with 3 bases separating them.

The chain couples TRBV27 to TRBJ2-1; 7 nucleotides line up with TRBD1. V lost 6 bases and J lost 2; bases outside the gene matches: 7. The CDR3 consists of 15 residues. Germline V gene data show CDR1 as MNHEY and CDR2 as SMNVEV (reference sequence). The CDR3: CASSRGTVTYNEQFF. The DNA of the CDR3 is TGTGCCAGCAGCAGAGGGACAGTTACCTACAATGAGCAGTTCTTC.

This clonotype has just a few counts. The CDR3 DNA reads as TGTGCCAGCAGCCCAGGGTCGAGCACTGAAGCTTTCTTT. The encoded protein is CASSPGSSTEAFF. J is TRBJ1-1 and V is TRBV7-9; D is perhaps TRBD1 (5 bases). Germline assignment: CDR1 SEHNR and CDR2 FQNEAQ (reference sequence). Trimming took 5 bases from V and 4 from J, leaving 11 bases between them. The CDR3 runs to 13 residues.

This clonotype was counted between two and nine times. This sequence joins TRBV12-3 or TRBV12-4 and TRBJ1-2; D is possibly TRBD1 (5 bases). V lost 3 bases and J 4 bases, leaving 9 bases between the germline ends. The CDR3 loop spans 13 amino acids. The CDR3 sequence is CASSFQGGYGYTF. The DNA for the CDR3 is TGTGCCAGCAGTTTTCAGGGCGGCTATGGCTACACCTTC.

CDR3 region: CASSQDRGFQPQHF. The CDR3, as DNA: TGCGCCAGCAGCCAAGATAGAGGGTTTCAGCCCCAGCATTTT. This rearrangement joins TRBV4-3 to TRBJ1-5, with D hard to call. The CDR3 spans 14 residues. Germline CDR1 reads LGHNA; CDR2 reads YSLEER. V was trimmed by 0 bases and J by 6 bases, leaving 9 bases between them.

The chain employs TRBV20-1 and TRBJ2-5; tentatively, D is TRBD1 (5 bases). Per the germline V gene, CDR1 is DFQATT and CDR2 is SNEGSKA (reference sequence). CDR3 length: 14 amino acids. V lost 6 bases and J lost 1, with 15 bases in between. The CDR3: CSATTDHTQETQYF. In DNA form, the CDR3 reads TGCAGTGCCACGACAGACCATACCCAAGAGACCCAGTACTTC.

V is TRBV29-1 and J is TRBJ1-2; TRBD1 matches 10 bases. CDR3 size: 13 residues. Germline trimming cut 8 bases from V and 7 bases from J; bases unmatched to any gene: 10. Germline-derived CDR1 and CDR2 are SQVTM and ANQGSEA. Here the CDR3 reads CSTHTGTGAGYTF. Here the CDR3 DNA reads TGCAGCACCCATACCGGGACAGGGGCTGGCTACACCTTC.

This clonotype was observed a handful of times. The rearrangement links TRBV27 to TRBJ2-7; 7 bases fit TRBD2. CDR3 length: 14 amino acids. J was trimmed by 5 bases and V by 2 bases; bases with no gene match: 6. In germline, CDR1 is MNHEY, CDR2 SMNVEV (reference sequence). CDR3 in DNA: TGTGCCAGCAGTTTAGCGGGAGTGGTCCACGAGCAGTACTTC. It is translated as CASSLAGVVHEQYF.

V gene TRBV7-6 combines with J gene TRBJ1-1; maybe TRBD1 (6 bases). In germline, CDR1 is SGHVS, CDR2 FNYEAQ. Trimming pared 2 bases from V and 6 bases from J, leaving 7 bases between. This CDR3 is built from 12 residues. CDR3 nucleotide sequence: TGTGCCAGCAGCTTAAAGGGGGCTGAAGCTTTCTTT. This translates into CASSLKGAEAFF.

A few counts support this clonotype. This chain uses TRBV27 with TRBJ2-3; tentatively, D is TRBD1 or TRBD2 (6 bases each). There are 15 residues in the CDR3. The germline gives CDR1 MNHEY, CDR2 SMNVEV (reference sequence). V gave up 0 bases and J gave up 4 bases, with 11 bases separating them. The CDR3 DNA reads TGTGCCAGCAGTTTATCAGGGGGGCACGCAGATACGCAGTATTTT. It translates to CASSLSGGHADTQYF.

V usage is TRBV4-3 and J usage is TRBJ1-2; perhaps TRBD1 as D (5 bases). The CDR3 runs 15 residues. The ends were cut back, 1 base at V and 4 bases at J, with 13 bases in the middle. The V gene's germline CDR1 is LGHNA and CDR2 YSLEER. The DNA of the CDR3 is TGCGCCAGCAGCCAAGTTTTCGAGGGACCCTATGGCTACACCTTC. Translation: CASSQVFEGPYGYTF.

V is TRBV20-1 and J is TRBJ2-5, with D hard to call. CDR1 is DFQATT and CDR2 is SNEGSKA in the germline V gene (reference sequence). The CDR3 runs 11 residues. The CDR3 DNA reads TGCAGCCCTTTTTTCGGGGAGACCCAGTACTTC. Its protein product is CSPFFGETQYF.

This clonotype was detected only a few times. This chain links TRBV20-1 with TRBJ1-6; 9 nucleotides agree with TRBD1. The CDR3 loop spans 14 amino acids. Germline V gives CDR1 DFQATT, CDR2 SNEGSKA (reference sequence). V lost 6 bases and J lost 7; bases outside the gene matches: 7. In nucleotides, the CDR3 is TGCAGTGCACCCGGGACAGGGCACAATTCACCCCTCCACTTT. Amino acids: CSAPGTGHNSPLHF.

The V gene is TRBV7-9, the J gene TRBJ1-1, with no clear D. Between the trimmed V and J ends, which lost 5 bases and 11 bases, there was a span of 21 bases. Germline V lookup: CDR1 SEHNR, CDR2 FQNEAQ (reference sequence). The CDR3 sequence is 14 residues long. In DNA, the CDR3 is TGTGCCAGCAGCCAATTGGACGGAAACGCCGGGGCTTTCTTT. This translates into CASSQLDGNAGAFF.

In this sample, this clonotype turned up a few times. The DNA of the CDR3 is TGCGCCAGCAGCTTGCCCCCGGGGACAGGGGACAATGAGCAGTTCTTC. It encodes CASSLPPGTGDNEQFF. The chain combines TRBV5-1 with TRBJ2-1; TRBD1 aligns across 10 bases. CDR1 SGHRS and CDR2 YFSETQ come from the germline V gene. The V segment lost 1 base and the J segment 5 bases; nucleotides outside the gene matches: 6. This CDR3 is built from 16 residues.

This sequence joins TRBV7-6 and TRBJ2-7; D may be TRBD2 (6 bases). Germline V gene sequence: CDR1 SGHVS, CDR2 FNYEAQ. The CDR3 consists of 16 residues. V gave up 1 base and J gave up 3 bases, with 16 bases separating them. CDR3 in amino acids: CASSLGVKAGSYEQYF. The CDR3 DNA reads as TGTGCCAGCAGCTTAGGGGTTAAGGCGGGAAGCTACGAGCAGTACTTC.

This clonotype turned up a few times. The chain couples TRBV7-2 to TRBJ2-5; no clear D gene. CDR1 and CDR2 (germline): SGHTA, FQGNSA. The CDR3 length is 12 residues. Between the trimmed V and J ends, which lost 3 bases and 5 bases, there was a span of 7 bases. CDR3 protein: CASSFPAETQYF. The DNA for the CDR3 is TGTGCCAGCAGCTTTCCAGCCGAGACCCAGTACTTC.

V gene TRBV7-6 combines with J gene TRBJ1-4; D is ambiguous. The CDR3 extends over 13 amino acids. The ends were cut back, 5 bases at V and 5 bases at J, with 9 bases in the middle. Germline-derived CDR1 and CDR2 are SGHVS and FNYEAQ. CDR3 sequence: CASSPRGNEKLFF. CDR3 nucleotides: TGTGCCAGCAGCCCCCGCGGCAATGAAAAACTGTTTTTT.

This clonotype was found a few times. DNA of the CDR3: TGTGCCACCTCAATAGCTGCCACCTACGAGCAGTACTTC. This sequence encodes CATSIAATYEQYF. V gene TRBV15 combines with J gene TRBJ2-7; the D is unclear. V gave up 8 bases and J gave up 2 bases, with 13 bases separating them. CDR3 length: 13 residues. Per the germline V gene, CDR1 is LNHNV and CDR2 is YYDKDF (reference sequence).

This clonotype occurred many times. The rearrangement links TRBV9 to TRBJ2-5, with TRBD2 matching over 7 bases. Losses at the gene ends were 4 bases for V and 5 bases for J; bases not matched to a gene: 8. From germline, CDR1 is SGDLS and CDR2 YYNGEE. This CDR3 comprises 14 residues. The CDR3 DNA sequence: TGTGCCAGCAGCCTAACCGGGACTAAGGAGACCCAGTACTTC. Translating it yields CASSLTGTKETQYF.

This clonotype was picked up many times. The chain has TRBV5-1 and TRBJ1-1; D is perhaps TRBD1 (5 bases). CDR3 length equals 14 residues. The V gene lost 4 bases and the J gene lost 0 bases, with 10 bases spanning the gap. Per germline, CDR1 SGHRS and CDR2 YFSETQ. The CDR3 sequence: CASSARQLNTEAFF. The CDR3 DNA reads TGCGCCAGCAGCGCCAGACAGCTGAACACTGAAGCTTTCTTT.

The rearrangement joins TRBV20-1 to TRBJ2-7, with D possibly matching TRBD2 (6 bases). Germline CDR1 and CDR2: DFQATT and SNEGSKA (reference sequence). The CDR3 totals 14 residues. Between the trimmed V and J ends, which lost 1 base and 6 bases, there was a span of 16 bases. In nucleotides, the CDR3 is TGCAGTGCTAGAGGGTGGGCAGGGAGGTTCGAGCAGTACTTC. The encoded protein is CSARGWAGRFEQYF.

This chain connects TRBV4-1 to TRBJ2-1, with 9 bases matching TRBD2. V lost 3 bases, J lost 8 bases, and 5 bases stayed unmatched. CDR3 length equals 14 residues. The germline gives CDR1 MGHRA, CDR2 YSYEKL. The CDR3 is CASSQGLAVDEQFF. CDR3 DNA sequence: TGCGCCAGCAGCCAGGGACTAGCTGTTGATGAGCAGTTCTTC.

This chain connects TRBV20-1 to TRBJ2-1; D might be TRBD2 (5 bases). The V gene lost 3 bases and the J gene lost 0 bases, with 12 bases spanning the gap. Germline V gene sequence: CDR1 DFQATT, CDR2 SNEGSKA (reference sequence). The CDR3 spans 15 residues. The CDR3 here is CSASELDPSYNEQFF. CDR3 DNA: TGCAGTGCTAGCGAACTAGACCCCTCCTACAATGAGCAGTTCTTC.

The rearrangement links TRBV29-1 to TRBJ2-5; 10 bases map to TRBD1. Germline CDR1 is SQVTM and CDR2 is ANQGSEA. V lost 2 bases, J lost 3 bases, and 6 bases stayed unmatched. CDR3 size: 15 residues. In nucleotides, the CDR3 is TGCAGCGTTGAACCGCGGGACAGGGGAGAAGAGACCCAGTACTTC. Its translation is CSVEPRDRGEETQYF.

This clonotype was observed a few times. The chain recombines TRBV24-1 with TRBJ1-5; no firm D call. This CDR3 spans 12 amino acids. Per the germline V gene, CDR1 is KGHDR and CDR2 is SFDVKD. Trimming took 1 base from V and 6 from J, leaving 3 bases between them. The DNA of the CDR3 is TGTGCCACCAGTGATTTCGGTCAGCCCCAGCATTTT. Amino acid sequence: CATSDFGQPQHF.

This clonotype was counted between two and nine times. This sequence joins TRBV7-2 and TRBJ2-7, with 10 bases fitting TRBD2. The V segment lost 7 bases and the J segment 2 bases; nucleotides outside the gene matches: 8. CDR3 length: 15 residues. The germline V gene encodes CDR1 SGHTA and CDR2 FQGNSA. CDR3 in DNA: TGTGCCAGCAACGATCTAGCGGGAGAGGCCTACGAGCAGTACTTC. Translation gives CASNDLAGEAYEQYF.

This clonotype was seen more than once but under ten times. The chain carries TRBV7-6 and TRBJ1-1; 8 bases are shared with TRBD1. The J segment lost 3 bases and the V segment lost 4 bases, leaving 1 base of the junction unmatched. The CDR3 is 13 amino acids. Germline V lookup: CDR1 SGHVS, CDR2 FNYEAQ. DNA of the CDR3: TGTGCCAGCAGCTCGGACAGGGACACTGAAGCTTTCTTT. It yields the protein CASSSDRDTEAFF.

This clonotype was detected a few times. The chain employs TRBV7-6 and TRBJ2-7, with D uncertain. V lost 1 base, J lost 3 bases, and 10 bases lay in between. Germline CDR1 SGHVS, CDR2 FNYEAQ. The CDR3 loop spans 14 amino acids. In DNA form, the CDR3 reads TGTGCCAGCAGCTTAGGTGGCCCAGTCTACGAGCAGTACTTC. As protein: CASSLGGPVYEQYF.

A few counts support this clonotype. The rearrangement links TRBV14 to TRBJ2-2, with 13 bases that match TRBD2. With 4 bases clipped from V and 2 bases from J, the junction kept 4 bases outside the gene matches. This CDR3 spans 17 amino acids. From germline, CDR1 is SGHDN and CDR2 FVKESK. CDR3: CASSRTSGGVNTGELFF. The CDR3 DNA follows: TGTGCCAGCAGCCGGACTAGCGGGGGCGTTAACACCGGGGAGCTGTTTTTT.

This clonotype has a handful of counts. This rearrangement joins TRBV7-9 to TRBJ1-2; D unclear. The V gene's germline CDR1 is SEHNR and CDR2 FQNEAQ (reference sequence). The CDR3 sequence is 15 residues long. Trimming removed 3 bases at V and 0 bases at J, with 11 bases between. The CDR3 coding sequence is TGTGCCAGCAGCTTTCCCCGGACGGCTAACTATGGCTACACCTTC. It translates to CASSFPRTANYGYTF.